The clone carrying this T cell receptor beta chain showed up many times. The authors prepared the TCRbeta library with unique molecular identifiers. A single record per CDR3 protein comes from TCRdb applying MiXCR to the PCR reads. The sample records more than 200,000 distinct CDR3 sequences, over 9.5% being singletons. This entry is derived from a study of T-cell reconstitution after alpha-beta-depleted transplantation in children. Germline V gene lookup returns CDR1 SGHDT and CDR2 YYEEEE. This CDR3 is built from 15 residues. V shed 4 bases, J shed 6 bases, and the junction held 10 bases outside the gene matches.

This clonotype originated in a human donor who donated a stem cell graft to a child with SCID. The source was PBMCs from the stem cell graft donor, collected from the stem cell graft. This rearrangement joins TRBV5-6 to TRBJ1-1; the match to TRBD1 covers 9 bases. The CDR3 DNA follows: TGTGCCAGCAGCCCGCGGGACAGGGATCTCCCTGAAGCTTTCTTT. Translating it yields CASSPRDRDLPEAFF. Full variable domain (rest looked up from reference TRBV5-6 and TRBJ1-1): DAGVTQSPTHLIKTRGQQVTLRCSPKSGHDTVSWYQQALGQGPQFIFQYYEEEERQRGNFPDRFSGHQFPNYSSELNVNALLLGDSALYLCASSPRDRDLPEAFFGQGTRLTVV.